The 26 T cell receptor beta chains below all came from one sample that was sequenced in a study of vaccination and CD4 T cells after COVID-19. Researchers used the Oncomine TCR Beta short-read assay to sequence DNA from cultured CD4+ T cells. TCRdb reanalysed the PCR reads using MiXCR and keeps one entry per CDR3 protein. Among fewer than 20,000 distinct CDR3 sequences listed, less than 60% were seen once. Their recognized antigens are unknown. Documented treatment: roughly nine-day PBMC culture with coronavirus spike peptide pools or control peptides (ViraFEST assay). The sample was CD4+ T cells from blood, cultured in vitro, taken before SARS-CoV-2 vaccination. Receptor source: a human donor who had recovered from COVID-19.

The chain employs TRBV7-2 and TRBJ2-3; D might be TRBD1 (6 bases). CDR3 length equals 13 residues. V lost 5 bases, J lost 4 bases, and 10 bases lay in between. The V gene's germline CDR1 is SGHTA and CDR2 FQGNSA. DNA for the CDR3: TGTGCCAGCAGCACACAGGGCCCAGATACGCAGTATTTT. Protein: CASSTQGPDTQYF.

CDR3 protein: CASSLERLLSGNTIYF. CDR3 coding DNA: TGTGCCAGCAGCTTAGAACGGCTTCTCTCTGGAAACACCATATATTTT. This chain uses TRBV7-9 with TRBJ1-3; D ambiguous. The germline V and J ends were trimmed by 1 base and 0 bases, with 10 bases remaining between them. This CDR3 is built from 16 residues. The germline V gene has CDR1 SEHNR and CDR2 FQNEAQ (reference sequence). The full variable domain, completed using reference TRBV7-9 and TRBJ1-3, is DTGVSQNPRHKITKRGQNVTFRCDPISEHNRLYWYRQTLGQGPEFLTYFQNEAQLEKSRLLSDRFSAERPKGSFSTLEIQRTEQGDSAMYLCASSLERLLSGNTIYFGEGSWLTVV.

V and J are TRBV7-9 and TRBJ1-2, with TRBD1 identical over 12 bases. The CDR3 is made up of 18 amino acids. V dropped 3 bases and J dropped 4; count of bases not matched to a gene: 12. CDR1 is SEHNR, CDR2 FQNEAQ, per germline (reference sequence). CDR3 sequence reads: CASSFDGTGGGGSYGYTF. CDR3 sequence (DNA): TGTGCCAGCAGCTTCGACGGGACAGGGGGCGGCGGGAGCTATGGCTACACCTTC.

The chain combines TRBV20-1 with TRBJ1-2; TRBD1 matches 8 bases. V was pared by 5 bases and J by 4 bases, with 9 bases of the junction left unmatched. Germline V gives CDR1 DFQATT, CDR2 SNEGSKA (reference sequence). The CDR3 length is 14 residues. In DNA form, the CDR3 reads TGCAGTGCTCTGACTCGGACAGGGAGCTATGGCTACACCTTC. Translating gives CSALTRTGSYGYTF.

The J gene is TRBJ1-5, the V gene TRBV20-1; 7 positions agree with TRBD1. J lost 1 base, V lost 5 bases, and 2 bases had no gene match. The CDR3 extends over 13 amino acids. The germline CDR1 and CDR2 sequences are DFQATT and SNEGSKA (reference sequence). CDR3 in amino acids: CSALTGSNQPQHF. CDR3 nucleotides: TGCAGTGCTCTGACAGGGAGCAATCAGCCCCAGCATTTT.

This clonotype occurred a few times. This chain joins TRBV19 and TRBJ2-5, with D maybe TRBD1 (6 bases). V gave up 1 base and J gave up 4 bases, with 13 bases separating them. The CDR3 sequence is 15 residues long. The germline V gene encodes CDR1 LNHDA and CDR2 SQIVND (reference sequence). The CDR3 bases are TGTGCCAGTAGTATAGTCGGTCAGGGGCGAGAGACCCAGTACTTC. Encoded protein: CASSIVGQGRETQYF.

This clonotype was detected only a few times. This chain joins TRBV20-1 and TRBJ2-5, with TRBD2 matching 10 bases. Germline CDR1 reads DFQATT; CDR2 reads SNEGSKA (reference sequence). The CDR3 loop spans 15 amino acids. V was pared by 6 bases and J by 6 bases, with 13 bases of the junction left unmatched. CDR3 nucleotides: TGCAGTGCGAACCCCCCCGGGACTAGCGTCAAGACCCAGTACTTC. Translation: CSANPPGTSVKTQYF.

The genes are TRBV7-9 and TRBJ2-5; unclear D gene. The CDR3 has 12 amino acids. Germline lookup yields CDR1 SEHNR and CDR2 FQNEAQ (reference sequence). Trimming removed 7 bases from V and 1 base from J, with 7 bases in between. The DNA for the CDR3 is TGTGCCAGCACCCGGTCCCAAGAGACCCAGTACTTC. This translates into CASTRSQETQYF.

This clonotype was counted between two and nine times. The chain has TRBV19 and TRBJ1-1, with D possibly TRBD1 on 5 matching bases. Trimming took off 1 base at V and 6 bases at J, with 18 bases between the two ends. The CDR3 runs 16 residues. CDR1 LNHDA and CDR2 SQIVND come from the germline V gene (reference sequence). The CDR3 DNA follows: TGTGCCAGTAGTATAGGTTGGACAAACGTTCCTCCTGAAGCTTTCTTT. It is translated as CASSIGWTNVPPEAFF. Combining the CDR3 with reference TRBV19 and TRBJ1-1 gives the whole variable domain DGGITQSPKYLFRKEGQNVTLSCEQNLNHDAMYWYRQDPGQGLRLIYYSQIVNDFQKGDIAEGYSVSREKKESFPLTVTSAQKNPTAFYLCASSIGWTNVPPEAFFGQGTRLTVV.

This clonotype appeared a single time. The chain has TRBV7-8 and TRBJ1-3; 7 nucleotides align to TRBD1. Germline V gives CDR1 SGHVS, CDR2 FQNEAQ. The CDR3 loop spans 14 amino acids. J lost 2 bases, V lost 5 bases, and 3 bases had no gene match. DNA of the CDR3: TGTGCCAGCAGCGCGACAGGGACTGGAAACACCATATATTTT. As protein: CASSATGTGNTIYF.

The gene calls are TRBV9 and TRBJ2-7, with a possible D match to TRBD2 (6 bases). CDR1 is SGDLS, CDR2 YYNGEE, per germline. The ends were cut back, 4 bases at V and 3 bases at J, with 11 bases in the middle. CDR3 length: 13 residues. The DNA of the CDR3 is TGTGCCAGCAGCCGGGCCGGGGGCTACGAGCAGTACTTC. This translates into CASSRAGGYEQYF.

The sample holds a few counts of this clonotype. The chain combines TRBV20-1 with TRBJ1-1; the D gene is possibly TRBD1 (5 bases). Looked up from germline, CDR1 is DFQATT and CDR2 is SNEGSKA (reference sequence). This CDR3 is 14 amino acids long. Trimming cost V 6 bases and J 4 bases, with 18 bases left between them. CDR3 amino acids: CSARAGGAATEAFF. The DNA of the CDR3 is TGCAGTGCGCGAGCGGGAGGGGCGGCCACTGAAGCTTTCTTT.

By proportion, this clonotype is medium-sized. The rearrangement joins TRBV20-1 to TRBJ2-5; unclear D gene. The CDR3 contains 11 residues. Trimming left V 6 bases short and J 5 bases short, with 10 bases between. Germline V gene lookup returns CDR1 DFQATT and CDR2 SNEGSKA (reference sequence). DNA of the CDR3: TGCAGTGCAGCCCTGAAGGAGACCCAGTACTTC. It is translated as CSAALKETQYF.

The rearrangement uses TRBV10-3 and TRBJ2-2, with D perhaps assigned TRBD1 or TRBD2 (5 bases each). V shed 3 bases and J shed 4 bases, with 12 bases lying between them. The CDR3 is made up of 15 amino acids. Germline V gene data show CDR1 as ENHRY and CDR2 as SYGVKD. CDR3 sequence (DNA): TGTGCCATCAGTGAAAGAGGGGCCCCCACCGGGGAGCTGTTTTTT. This encodes CAISERGAPTGELFF.

The rearrangement joins TRBV6-5 to TRBJ2-3, with D possibly being TRBD1 (5 bases). The V end was cut by 1 base, the J end by 1 base, with 12 bases between. The CDR3 consists of 16 residues. Germline CDR1 MNHEY, CDR2 SVGAGI. This CDR3 is CASSYWKGSRTDTQYF. The DNA for the CDR3 is TGTGCCAGCAGTTACTGGAAGGGGTCTCGCACAGATACGCAGTATTTT.

The rearrangement joins TRBV7-2 to TRBJ2-5, with D possibly TRBD2 on 5 matching bases. The CDR3 has 14 amino acids. Trimming shortened V by 4 bases and J by 7 bases, and 16 bases separated the two germline ends. The germline V gene has CDR1 SGHTA and CDR2 FQGNSA. The CDR3 DNA reads as TGTGCCAGCAGCTCGAGGGCTAGCTTGGGGACCCAGTACTTC. Translated, it gives CASSSRASLGTQYF.

CDR3 in DNA: TGTGCCAGCAGTTACTCGGTCCTAGCGGGATCTGGGGCCAACGTCCTGACTTTC. Encoded protein: CASSYSVLAGSGANVLTF. This sequence joins TRBV6-2 or TRBV6-3 and TRBJ2-6; 9 bases fit TRBD2. This CDR3 contains 18 residues. V was clipped by 0 bases and J by 1 base; unmatched bases: 4. Germline V gives CDR1 MNHEY, CDR2 SVGEGT.

The V and J genes are TRBV20-1 and TRBJ2-3; no definite D call. Germline loops: CDR1 DFQATT, CDR2 SNEGSKA (reference sequence). Trimming stripped 5 bases from V and 1 base from J, with 13 bases between. The CDR3 runs 14 residues. CDR3 sequence (DNA): TGCAGTGCTCCAGTGGGCCCTGGCACAGATACGCAGTATTTT. Amino acids: CSAPVGPGTDTQYF.

This clonotype was observed a handful of times. V is TRBV6-1 and J is TRBJ1-5, with 8 bases matching TRBD1. The germline gives CDR1 MNHNS, CDR2 SASEGT. After removal of 2 bases from V and 2 bases from J, the junction contained 2 bases not matched to a gene. The CDR3 totals 15 residues. The CDR3 loop is CASSEQTGGNQPQHF. CDR3 nucleotides: TGTGCCAGCAGTGAACAGACAGGGGGCAATCAGCCCCAGCATTTT.

This clonotype has just a few counts. V is TRBV7-2 and J is TRBJ1-6; tentatively, D is TRBD1 (6 bases). The germline gives CDR1 SGHTA, CDR2 FQGNSA. V lost 3 bases and J lost 5, with 14 bases in between. The CDR3 sequence is 16 residues long. CDR3 sequence reads: CASSFFGQRNNSPLHF. CDR3 sequence (DNA): TGTGCCAGCAGCTTCTTCGGACAGCGTAATAATTCACCCCTCCACTTT.

Note on this clonotype: With a much larger clone just one base away, this may be a read error. The CDR3 DNA reads TGTGCCAGCAGCTGGGGTGACAGGGGCTACGAGCGGTACTTC. This encodes CASSWGDRGYERYF. The chain couples TRBV5-4 to TRBJ2-7; 8 bases match TRBD1. The germline V gene has CDR1 SGHNT and CDR2 YYREEE (reference sequence). CDR3 size: 14 residues.

This chain connects TRBV10-3 to TRBJ2-2; TRBD1 matches at 11 bases. This CDR3 spans 16 amino acids. CDR1 and CDR2 (germline): ENHRY, SYGVKD. V lost 6 bases, J lost 4 bases, and 7 bases stayed unmatched. The CDR3 nucleotides read TGTGCCATCAGCTCGGTGGGGACAGGGGGCACCGGGGAGCTGTTTTTT. Amino acids: CAISSVGTGGTGELFF.

In DNA form, the CDR3 reads TGTGCCAGCAGTTTATGGCCGACAGGGGGACGGAAGACCGGGGAGCTGTTTTTT. Translated, it gives CASSLWPTGGRKTGELFF. This chain uses TRBV27 with TRBJ2-2; TRBD1 aligns across 9 bases. The CDR3 consists of 18 residues. V gave up 1 base and J gave up 5 bases; unmatched junction bases: 11. Looked up from germline, CDR1 is MNHEY and CDR2 is SMNVEV (reference sequence).

In this sample, this clonotype turned up a few times. The CDR3 nucleotides read TGTGCCAGCAGTTTGGGGGGAAACACCGGGGAGCTGTTTTTT. This translates into CASSLGGNTGELFF. V usage is TRBV28 and J usage is TRBJ2-2; D perhaps matches TRBD2 (6 bases). Trimming stripped 3 bases from V and 2 bases from J, with 7 bases between. Germline-derived CDR1 and CDR2 are MDHEN and SYDVKM. CDR3 length: 14 amino acids.

Worth noting for this clonotype: Germline and junction disagree at one end, which may indicate a read error. The rearrangement joins TRBV7-9 to TRBJ1-6, with 7 bases identical to TRBD1. CDR1 is SEHNR and CDR2 is FQNEAQ in the germline V gene (reference sequence). The CDR3 spans 14 residues. As DNA, the CDR3 is TGTGCCAGCAGCCTAGCGCAGGGGGATTCACCCCTCCACTTT. It translates to CASSLAQGDSPLHF.

This clonotype was found a few times. V is TRBV6-2 or TRBV6-3 and J is TRBJ2-5; 14 positions agree with TRBD2. This CDR3 comprises 18 residues. Trimming at V came to 6 bases and at J to 1 base, leaving 10 bases not matched to a gene. Germline V CDR1 and CDR2: MNHEY, SVGEGT. The CDR3 protein is CASRQGPGLAGGQETQYF. The CDR3 DNA follows: TGTGCCAGCAGGCAGGGACCCGGACTAGCGGGGGGCCAAGAGACCCAGTACTTC.